This T cell receptor beta chain was sequenced for a study of T cell repertoires in cytomegalovirus infection. Study-wide results and limits: In two of eight donors, the top clonotype was HLA-C-restricted CMV-specific. Cumulative frequency (of public TCR beta family members) identified carriers of CMV plus the relevant HLA.

Only a few counts were recorded for this clonotype. Its antigen is as yet unknown. TCRdb independently ran MiXCR on the reads; one entry per CDR3 protein. The data contain around 250,000 distinct CDR3 sequences, over 15% of them singletons. This CDR3 comprises 14 residues. Per the germline V gene, CDR1 is MDHEN and CDR2 is SYDVKM. Trimming pared 1 base from V and 0 bases from J, leaving 6 bases between. Input material: CD8+ T cells from PBMCs. The origin of this receptor is a human donor in good health (CMV status not recorded). Some clones in this sample may be carry-over from other donors' samples. The chain links TRBV28 to TRBJ2-5; D uncertain. In DNA form, the CDR3 reads TGTGCCAGCAGTTTATCAGCGTACCAAGAGACCCAGTACTTC. Encoded protein: CASSLSAYQETQYF.